Shown below are 21 T cell receptor beta chains from a single sample sequenced in a study of blood T cell repertoires in COVID-19. Sequencing was performed with immunoSEQ multiplex PCR; in TCRdb, only in-frame clones are kept and a portion is missing. The sample lists about 170,000 clones, under 90% seen once, with about 2.1% in the top ten. The material sequenced was peripheral blood. All receptors derive from a woman of 80 years or more with acute or convalescent COVID-19.

This clone was detected once. The chain links TRBV5-1 to TRBJ1-1; D perhaps matches TRBD1 (6 bases). The CDR3 loop spans 13 amino acids. Germline assignment: CDR1 SGHRS and CDR2 YFSETQ. V was pared by 3 bases and J by 6 bases, with 12 bases between. The CDR3 here is CASSSSGGAEAFF. As DNA, the CDR3 is TGCGCCAGCAGCTCCTCGGGGGGCGCTGAAGCTTTCTTT.

This clone was detected a few times. The gene calls are TRBV6-5 and TRBJ1-6; 7 bases line up with TRBD1. CDR1 and CDR2 from the germline V gene are MNHEY and SVGAGI. This CDR3 spans 14 amino acids. Losses at the gene ends were 5 bases for V and 7 bases for J; bases not matched to a gene: 5. In DNA form, the CDR3 reads TGTGCCAGCAGTCTGACAGGGACGAATTCACCCCTCCACTTT. It is translated as CASSLTGTNSPLHF.

The V call is TRBV9, the J call TRBJ2-1, with D perhaps matching TRBD2 (6 bases). This CDR3 is 15 amino acids long. V lost 2 bases, J lost 6 bases, and 15 bases lay in between. Per germline, CDR1 SGDLS and CDR2 YYNGEE. The CDR3 DNA is TGTGCCAGCAGCGTGGCGGGAACGACCCCCAATGAGCAGTTCTTC. It encodes CASSVAGTTPNEQFF.

This chain joins TRBV6-5 and TRBJ2-3, with a weak D call TRBD1 (6 bases). Germline assignment: CDR1 MNHEY and CDR2 SVGAGI. V was shortened by 6 bases and J by 0 bases, with 10 bases between the two germline ends. This CDR3 is built from 14 residues. The CDR3 protein is CASRPDRSTDTQYF. DNA for the CDR3: TGTGCCAGCAGGCCCGACAGGAGCACAGATACGCAGTATTTT.

The chain carries TRBV6-1 and TRBJ2-5; D is possibly TRBD1 (5 bases). V dropped 1 base and J dropped 4 bases, with 13 bases sitting between them. CDR3 size: 15 residues. Germline V lookup: CDR1 MNHNS, CDR2 SASEGT. The CDR3: CASSEVQAGRETQYF. CDR3 bases: TGTGCCAGCAGTGAAGTCCAGGCAGGGCGAGAGACCCAGTACTTC.

The chain combines TRBV6-2 or TRBV6-3 with TRBJ2-7; 7 bases line up with TRBD2. The CDR3 contains 11 residues. With V trimmed by 4 bases and J by 9 bases, 3 bases remained unmatched. Germline V gene lookup returns CDR1 MNHEY and CDR2 SVGEGT. The CDR3 DNA reads as TGTGCCAGCAGTTCACCGGGGGGGCAGTACTTC. Its translation is CASSSPGGQYF.

V usage is TRBV5-1 and J usage is TRBJ2-7; weak D call: TRBD2 (5 bases). CDR3 length equals 15 residues. CDR1 is SGHRS, CDR2 YFSETQ, per germline. The V gene lost 1 base and the J gene lost 2 bases, with 13 bases spanning the gap. The CDR3 nucleotides read TGCGCCAGCAGCTTGAGTCTAGCTAGAGCCTACGAGCAGTACTTC. Encoded protein: CASSLSLARAYEQYF.

This sequence joins TRBV6-5 and TRBJ2-7; 7 bases fit TRBD1. Unmatched junction bases numbered 11, after V lost 8 bases and J lost 4 bases. The CDR3 is 14 amino acids. CDR1 and CDR2 (germline): MNHEY, SVGAGI. The CDR3 DNA follows: TGTGCCAGCCGCCGTCCGGGACAGCTTTACGAGCAGTACTTC. Residues: CASRRPGQLYEQYF.

J is TRBJ2-3 and V is TRBV7-2; TRBD2 matches at 11 bases. Germline CDR1 and CDR2: SGHTA and FQGNSA. This CDR3 is built from 15 residues. After removal of 5 bases from V and 2 bases from J, the junction contained 3 bases not matched to a gene. The DNA of the CDR3 is TGTGCCAGCAGCGCTAGCGGGGGGACCACAGATACGCAGTATTTT. Its protein product is CASSASGGTTDTQYF.

V usage is TRBV5-1 and J usage is TRBJ1-3; D remains unclear. V was cut by 5 bases and J by 4 bases, with 7 bases left in between. The CDR3 length is 12 residues. Germline CDR1 is SGHRS and CDR2 is YFSETQ. CDR3 bases: TGCGCCAGCAGTCAAACAGGAAACACCATATATTTT. It yields the protein CASSQTGNTIYF.

V gene TRBV12-3 or TRBV12-4 combines with J gene TRBJ1-2; D remains unclear. The V end lost 5 bases, the J end lost 8 bases, and 12 bases lay between the germline ends. The CDR3 loop spans 12 amino acids. The CDR3 sequence: CASSPSGRGYTF. CDR3 nucleotides: TGTGCCAGCAGTCCAAGCGGGCGAGGCTACACCTTC.

The rearrangement links TRBV5-4 to TRBJ2-7; D gene uncertain. This CDR3 has 14 amino acids. Germline values: CDR1 SGHNT, CDR2 YYREEE (reference sequence). Trimming pared 0 bases from V and 5 bases from J, leaving 12 bases between. This chain's CDR3 is CASSLVPRLDEQYF. CDR3 nucleotide sequence: TGTGCCAGCAGCTTGGTCCCCCGCTTAGACGAGCAGTACTTC.

The chain is built from TRBV20-1 and TRBJ2-1; possible D gene TRBD2, 6 bases. The CDR3 runs 12 residues. The germline gives CDR1 DFQATT, CDR2 SNEGSKA (reference sequence). V gave up 3 bases and J gave up 9 bases, with 12 bases separating them. In DNA form, the CDR3 reads TGCAGTGCTAGTCGGAGGGCCATTGAGCAGTTCTTC. Translating gives CSASRRAIEQFF.

The V gene is TRBV5-1, the J gene TRBJ2-1; perhaps TRBD2 as D (5 bases). The CDR3 has 13 amino acids. V shed 3 bases and J shed 3 bases, with 7 bases lying between them. Looked up from germline, CDR1 is SGHRS and CDR2 is YFSETQ. The CDR3, as DNA: TGCGCCAGCAGCTCCGGACTCTACAATGAGCAGTTCTTC. Translation: CASSSGLYNEQFF.

The rearrangement joins TRBV5-1 to TRBJ1-1; D gene unclear. Germline V lookup: CDR1 SGHRS, CDR2 YFSETQ. The CDR3 runs to 14 residues. The V gene lost 1 base and the J gene lost 1 base, with 8 bases spanning the gap. In DNA form, the CDR3 reads TGCGCCAGCAGCTTGTCAATAGAGAACACTGAAGCTTTCTTT. Protein sequence: CASSLSIENTEAFF.

The chain carries TRBV6-5 and TRBJ2-7; 9 bases match TRBD1. The germline V gene has CDR1 MNHEY and CDR2 SVGAGI. The CDR3 length is 13 residues. The V and J ends lost 7 bases and 5 bases, in that order; junction bases with no gene match: 6. The CDR3 protein is CASTLTGGNEQYF. CDR3 bases: TGTGCCAGCACCTTGACAGGGGGGAACGAGCAGTACTTC.

This clone has only one observation. The rearrangement uses TRBV19 and TRBJ2-7, with 9 bases aligning to TRBD1. Germline-derived CDR1 and CDR2 are LNHDA and SQIVND (reference sequence). V lost 5 bases and J lost 3; bases outside the gene matches: 5. CDR3 length: 14 amino acids. The CDR3 DNA reads as TGTGCCAGTAGTCCACAGGGGGCGGTCTACGAGCAGTACTTC. Translating gives CASSPQGAVYEQYF.

The V and J genes are TRBV10-3 and TRBJ2-5; the match to TRBD1 covers 7 bases. Losses at the gene ends were 9 bases for V and 6 bases for J; bases not matched to a gene: 4. The CDR3 contains 11 residues. Germline V gene data show CDR1 as ENHRY and CDR2 as SYGVKD. In DNA, the CDR3 is TGTGCCATTAGACAGGGCCAGACCCAGTACTTC. It translates to CAIRQGQTQYF.

In DNA form, the CDR3 reads TGTGCCAGCAGCTTAGCCCCAGGCACCGGGGAGCTGTTTTTT. Protein: CASSLAPGTGELFF. The chain uses TRBV7-9 and TRBJ2-2; D not certain. CDR1 is SEHNR, CDR2 FQNEAQ, per germline (reference sequence). The V and J ends lost 0 bases and 4 bases respectively, with 6 bases between them. This CDR3 spans 14 amino acids.

The chain recombines TRBV7-9 with TRBJ1-1; D call uncertain. Germline-derived CDR1 and CDR2 are SEHNR and FQNEAQ (reference sequence). The CDR3 consists of 13 residues. With 1 base removed from V and 3 bases from J, the gap between germline ends came to 6 bases. Here the CDR3 reads CASSLERDTEAFF. In DNA, the CDR3 is TGTGCCAGCAGCTTAGAGAGGGACACTGAAGCTTTCTTT.

This clone occurred once. The chain uses TRBV11-2 and TRBJ2-2; 7 nucleotides line up with TRBD1. This CDR3 is 17 amino acids long. CDR1 SGHAT and CDR2 FQNNGV come from the germline V gene. The V gene end was trimmed by 6 bases and the J gene end by 2 bases; junction bases not matched to a gene: 12. The CDR3 coding sequence is TGTGCCAGCAGTCGATTAGCCGGGACAGTTAACACCGGGGAGCTGTTTTTT. Encoded protein: CASSRLAGTVNTGELFF.